This record concerns one T cell receptor (beta chain) sequence. The data were taken from a study of OX40 agonist ivuxolimab in advanced cancers. Study-wide background: The study gave patients intravenous ivuxolimab at 0.01 to 10 mg/kg every 2 weeks.

The method was immunoSEQ multiplex PCR; TCRdb's version includes in-frame clones alone and lacks a portion of them. Of about 69,000 clones in the sample, 75% to 90% are singletons; the top ten hold roughly 6.5%. In germline, CDR1 is LGHNA, CDR2 YNFKEQ. V dropped 0 bases and J dropped 10; count of bases not matched to a gene: 21. This CDR3 contains 22 residues. Source: CD4+ or CD8+ T cells sorted from blood, taken in a trial of the OX40 agonist ivuxolimab. The V and J genes are TRBV4-2 and TRBJ2-1, with 16 bases lining up with TRBD2. This sequence was found in an adult with an advanced solid tumor such as melanoma, head and neck, liver or kidney cancer. CDR3 DNA: TGTGCCAGCAGCCAAGAAATCATTGGGACTAGCGGGAGGGATAGAGGATTTCGGGAGCAGTTCTTC. Amino acid sequence: CASSQEIIGTSGRDRGFREQFF.